This T cell receptor (beta chain) emerged from a study of human T cells and chemical hapten exposure. Across the study: A mostly female patient group had alopecia areata, totalis or universalis.

CDR3 length: 13 residues. Per germline, CDR1 MNHEY and CDR2 SVGAGI. V gave up 5 bases and J gave up 5 bases, with 10 bases separating them. In the original analysis: Sample-level TCR yields exhibited a median of approximately 89,000, with a range of about 23,224 to 700,000. TCRdb re-analysed the RACE reads in MiXCR, keeping a single row per CDR3 protein. These V and J calls are TCRdb output, not the study's own analysis. Counted here are under 200,000 distinct CDR3 sequences, around 30% occurring once; the ten biggest clones make up approximately 3%. In the case of this clonotype: Its matching antigen is unknown. Since the CDR3 does not end with the conserved phenylalanine or tryptophan, this likely comes from a read error.

General observations from the study: Large CDR3 similarity clusters arose significantly more often from expanded TCRs than from controls.

Time point specified: pre-sensitization, week 0. Treatment denoted: therapeutic diphenylcyclopropenone sensitization with weekly scalp DPC. This receptor was obtained from a woman aged 25 to 45 with alopecia areata. Some clones in this sample may be carry-over from other donors' samples. The specimen was whole blood, collected in connection with sensitization to the hapten diphenylcyclopropenone (DPC). The V call is TRBV6-5, the J call TRBJ2-1; no definite D call. DNA of the CDR3: TGTGCCAGCAGTGCGACAAGGCACAATGAGCAGTTCTTA. It codes for CASSATRHNEQFL.